The 7 T cell receptor beta chains presented below share a single source sample, sequenced in a study of blood T cells in healthy people across ages. A second roughly 7 to 12 cycle PCR used barcoded and J-beta primers. TCRdb analysed the 5' RACE reads with MiXCR anew, one entry per CDR3 protein. This table holds 1.5 million to 2 million distinct CDR3 sequences, roughly two fifths found once. The specimen was blood. These receptors were taken from a human donor in good health.

The chain employs TRBV5-5 and TRBJ2-3; D possibly corresponds to TRBD2 (7 bases). The CDR3 extends over 15 amino acids. The germline V and J ends were trimmed by 7 bases and 4 bases, with 19 bases remaining between them. Germline V gene lookup returns CDR1 SGHKS and CDR2 YYEKEE (reference sequence). The DNA of the CDR3 is TGTGCCAGCGCCCCCGGGCCGGGGGGCGCAGATACGCAGTATTTT. Translation: CASAPGPGGADTQYF. Complete variable domain (other parts from reference TRBV5-5 and TRBJ2-3): DAGVTQSPTHLIKTRGQQVTLRCSPISGHKSVSWYQQVLGQGPQFIFQYYEKEERGRGNFPDRFSARQFPNYSSELNVNALLLGDSALYLCASAPGPGGADTQYFGPGTRLTVL.

Only a few counts were recorded for this clonotype. J is TRBJ2-5 and V is TRBV28; D remains ambiguous. The ends were cut back, 3 bases at V and 4 bases at J, with 9 bases in the middle. This CDR3 has 13 residues. Germline V gene data show CDR1 as MDHEN and CDR2 as SYDVKM. In DNA, the CDR3 is TGTGCCAGCAGTTTGGTCCAGGTAGAGACCCAGTACTTC. It is translated as CASSLVQVETQYF.

This chain connects TRBV27 to TRBJ1-2, with 8 bases matching TRBD1. V lost 4 bases and J lost 7; bases outside the gene matches: 17. The CDR3 runs to 17 residues. Germline V gene data show CDR1 as MNHEY and CDR2 as SMNVEV (reference sequence). The CDR3, as DNA: TGTGCCAGCAGTTCCAGCAGGAACAGGGGGTATGGGGGTGGCTACACCTTC. This encodes CASSSSRNRGYGGGYTF.

This clonotype appeared a few times. This chain joins TRBV12-3 or TRBV12-4 and TRBJ2-3; possible D gene TRBD2, 7 bases. The CDR3 runs to 12 residues. Between the trimmed V and J ends, which lost 7 bases and 6 bases, there was a span of 11 bases. CDR3 protein: CASNRGGDTQYF. The CDR3 DNA sequence: TGTGCCAGCAACCGCGGGGGCGATACGCAGTATTTT.

The chain joins TRBV7-2 to TRBJ1-6, with unresolved D. Trimming took 2 bases from V and 6 from J, leaving 14 bases between them. Per germline, CDR1 SGHTA and CDR2 FQGNSA. The length of the CDR3 is 16 residues. CDR3 loop: CASSLIPEAVNSPLHF. The CDR3 bases are TGTGCCAGCAGCTTAATTCCCGAGGCGGTTAATTCACCCCTCCACTTT.

The sample holds a few counts of this clonotype. This rearrangement joins TRBV10-3 to TRBJ2-5, with 13 nucleotides matching TRBD2. The CDR3 length is 15 residues. Trimming took 4 bases from V and 1 from J; bases not matched to a gene: 0. Per the germline V gene, CDR1 is ENHRY and CDR2 is SYGVKD. The CDR3 is CAISGTSGGQETQYF. The CDR3 nucleotides are TGTGCCATCAGTGGGACTAGCGGGGGCCAAGAGACCCAGTACTTC.

This clonotype was found many times. V usage is TRBV5-1 and J usage is TRBJ2-7; D unresolved. The CDR3 is 13 residues long. The ends were cut back, 6 bases at V and 5 bases at J, with 15 bases in the middle. Germline V gene sequence: CDR1 SGHRS, CDR2 YFSETQ. CDR3 sequence reads: CASTFGWGNEQYF. CDR3 nucleotides: TGCGCCAGCACCTTCGGTTGGGGTAACGAGCAGTACTTC.